Sequencing of this T cell receptor (beta chain) was carried out in a study of T cells in Graves' hyperthyroidism and ophthalmopathy. This clonotype was found a few times. The CDR3 totals 14 residues. V shed 4 bases, J shed 4 bases, and the junction held 3 bases outside the gene matches. The germline CDR1 and CDR2 sequences are SGDLS and YYNGEE. RNA transcripts gave rise to amplified TCR beta CDR3 regions. HTBI primers drove first-round RT-PCR of the TCR CDR3. TCRdb re-called the multiplex PCR reads through MiXCR, storing one row per CDR3 protein. In the table there are 150,000 to 200,000 distinct CDR3 sequences, over 15% of which are singletons.

The genes are TRBV9 and TRBJ1-4; 8 bases agree with TRBD1. Sequenced input: blood. The source is a woman between 45 and 65 years old with Graves' hyperthyroidism. The CDR3 sequence: CASSQDRVNEKLFF. DNA of the CDR3: TGTGCCAGCAGCCAGGACAGGGTTAATGAAAAACTGTTTTTT.